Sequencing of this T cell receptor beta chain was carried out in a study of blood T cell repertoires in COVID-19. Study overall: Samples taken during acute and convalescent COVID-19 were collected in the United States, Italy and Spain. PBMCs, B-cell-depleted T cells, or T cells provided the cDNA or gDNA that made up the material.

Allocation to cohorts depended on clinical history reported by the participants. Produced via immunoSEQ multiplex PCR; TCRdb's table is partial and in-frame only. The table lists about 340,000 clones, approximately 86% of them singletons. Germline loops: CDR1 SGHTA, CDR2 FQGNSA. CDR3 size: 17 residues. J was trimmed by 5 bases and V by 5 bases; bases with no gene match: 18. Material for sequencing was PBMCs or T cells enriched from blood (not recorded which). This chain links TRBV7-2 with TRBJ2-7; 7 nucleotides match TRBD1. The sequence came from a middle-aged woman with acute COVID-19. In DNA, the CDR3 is TGTGCCAGCAGCCTAGGGCGAGGGGGCTTGACAGGCGACGAGCAGTACTTC. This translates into CASSLGRGGLTGDEQYF.